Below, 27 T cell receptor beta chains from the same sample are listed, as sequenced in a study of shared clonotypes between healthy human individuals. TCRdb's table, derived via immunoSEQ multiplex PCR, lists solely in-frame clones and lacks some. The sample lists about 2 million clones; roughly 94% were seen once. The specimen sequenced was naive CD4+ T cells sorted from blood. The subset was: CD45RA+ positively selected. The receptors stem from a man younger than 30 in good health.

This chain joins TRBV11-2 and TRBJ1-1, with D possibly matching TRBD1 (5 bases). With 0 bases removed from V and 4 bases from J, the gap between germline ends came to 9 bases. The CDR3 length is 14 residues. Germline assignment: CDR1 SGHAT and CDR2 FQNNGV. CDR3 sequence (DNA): TGTGCCAGCAGCTTAGAGGCAGGGATCACTGAAGCTTTCTTT. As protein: CASSLEAGITEAFF.

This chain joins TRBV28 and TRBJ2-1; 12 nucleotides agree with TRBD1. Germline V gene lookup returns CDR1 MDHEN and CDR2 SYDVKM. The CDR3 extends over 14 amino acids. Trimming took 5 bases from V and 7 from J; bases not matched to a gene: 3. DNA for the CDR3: TGTGCCAGCAGTGGGACAGGGGGCAGGAATGAGCAGTTCTTC. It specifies CASSGTGGRNEQFF.

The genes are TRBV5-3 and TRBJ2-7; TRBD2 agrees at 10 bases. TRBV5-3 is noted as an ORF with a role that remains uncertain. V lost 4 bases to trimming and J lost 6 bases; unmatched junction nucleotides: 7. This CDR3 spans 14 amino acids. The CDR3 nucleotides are TGTGCCAGAAGCCGTAGCGGGAGGATGTTCGAGCAGTACTTC. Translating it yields CARSRSGRMFEQYF.

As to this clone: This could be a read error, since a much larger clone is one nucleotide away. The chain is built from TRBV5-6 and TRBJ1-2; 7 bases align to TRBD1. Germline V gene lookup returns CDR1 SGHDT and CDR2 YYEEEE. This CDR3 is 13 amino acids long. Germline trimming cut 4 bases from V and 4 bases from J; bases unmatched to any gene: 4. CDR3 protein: CASSAGQIYGYTF. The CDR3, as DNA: TGTGCCAGCAGCGCGGGACAGATCTATGGCTACACCTTC.

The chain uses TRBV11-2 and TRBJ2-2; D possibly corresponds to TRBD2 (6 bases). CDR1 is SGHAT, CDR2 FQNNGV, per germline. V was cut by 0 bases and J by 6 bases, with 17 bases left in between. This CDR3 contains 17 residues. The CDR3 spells CASSLDLEGRRAGELFF. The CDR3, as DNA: TGTGCCAGCAGCTTAGATCTGGAGGGGAGGAGGGCCGGGGAGCTGTTTTTT.

DNA of the CDR3: TGTGCCAGCAGTTACTCAAGCAGGGTTGTCGGCTACACCTTC. Translating it yields CASSYSSRVVGYTF. The chain uses TRBV6-5 and TRBJ1-2, with D perhaps TRBD1 (5 bases). This CDR3 comprises 14 residues. Germline assignment: CDR1 MNHEY and CDR2 SVGAGI. V was trimmed by 0 bases and J by 8 bases, leaving 13 bases between them.

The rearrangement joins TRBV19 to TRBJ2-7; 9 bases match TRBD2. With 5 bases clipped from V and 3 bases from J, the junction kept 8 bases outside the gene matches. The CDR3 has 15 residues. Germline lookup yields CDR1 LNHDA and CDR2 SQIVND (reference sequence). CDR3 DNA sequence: TGTGCCAGTAGTCCCGGGGAACTAGCGGGCTACGAGCAGTACTTC. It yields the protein CASSPGELAGYEQYF.

This CDR3 is CASSFVTGVGHGELFF. The CDR3 nucleotides are TGTGCCAGCAGCTTTGTAACAGGGGTAGGGCACGGGGAGCTGTTTTTT. The rearrangement uses TRBV5-4 and TRBJ2-2; 7 bases match TRBD1. With 2 bases clipped from V and 7 bases from J, the junction kept 11 bases outside the gene matches. CDR3 size: 16 residues. Germline V gives CDR1 SGHNT, CDR2 YYREEE (reference sequence).

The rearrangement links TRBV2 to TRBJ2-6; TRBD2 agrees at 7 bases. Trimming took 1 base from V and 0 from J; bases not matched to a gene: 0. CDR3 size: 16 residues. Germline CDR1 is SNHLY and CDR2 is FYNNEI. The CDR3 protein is CASSEERDSGANVLTF. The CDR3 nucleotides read TGTGCCAGCAGTGAAGAGCGGGACTCTGGGGCCAACGTCCTGACTTTC. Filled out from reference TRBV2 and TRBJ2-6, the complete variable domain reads EPEVTQTPSHQVTQMGQEVILRCVPISNHLYFYWYRQILGQKVEFLVSFYNNEISEKSEIFDDQFSVERPDGSNFTLKIRSTKLEDSAMYFCASSEERDSGANVLTFGAGSRLTVL.

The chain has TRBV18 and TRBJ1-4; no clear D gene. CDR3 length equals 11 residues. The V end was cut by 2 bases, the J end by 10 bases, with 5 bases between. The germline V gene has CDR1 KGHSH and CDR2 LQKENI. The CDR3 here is CASSPTGKLFF. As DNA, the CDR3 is TGTGCCAGCTCACCAACGGGAAAACTGTTTTTT.

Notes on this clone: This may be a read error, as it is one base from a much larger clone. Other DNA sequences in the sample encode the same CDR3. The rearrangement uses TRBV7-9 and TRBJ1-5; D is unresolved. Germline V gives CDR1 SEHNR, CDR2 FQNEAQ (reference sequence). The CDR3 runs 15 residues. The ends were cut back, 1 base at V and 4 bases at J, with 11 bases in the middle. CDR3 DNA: TGTGCCAGCAGCTTAGAGGGTTTGGGGAATCAGCCCCAGCATTTT. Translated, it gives CASSLEGLGNQPQHF. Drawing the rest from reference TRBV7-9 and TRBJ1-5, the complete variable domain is DTGVSQNPRHKITKRGQNVTFRCDPISEHNRLYWYRQTLGQGPEFLTYFQNEAQLEKSRLLSDRFSAERPKGSFSTLEIQRTEQGDSAMYLCASSLEGLGNQPQHFGDGTRLSIL.

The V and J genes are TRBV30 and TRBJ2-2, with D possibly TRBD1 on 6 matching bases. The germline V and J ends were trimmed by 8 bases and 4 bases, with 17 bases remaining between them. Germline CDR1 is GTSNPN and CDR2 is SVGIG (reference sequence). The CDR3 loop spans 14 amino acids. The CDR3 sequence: CARNGGGGTGELFF. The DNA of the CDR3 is TGTGCCCGAAATGGGGGCGGAGGCACCGGGGAGCTGTTTTTT.

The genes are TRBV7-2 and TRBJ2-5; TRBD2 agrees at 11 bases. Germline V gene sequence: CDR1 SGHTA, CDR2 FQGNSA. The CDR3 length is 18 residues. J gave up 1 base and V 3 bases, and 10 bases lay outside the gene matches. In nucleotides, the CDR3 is TGTGCCAGCAGCTTCTTCGCTCAGGGGACTAGCGGCCAAGAGACCCAGTACTTC. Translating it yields CASSFFAQGTSGQETQYF.

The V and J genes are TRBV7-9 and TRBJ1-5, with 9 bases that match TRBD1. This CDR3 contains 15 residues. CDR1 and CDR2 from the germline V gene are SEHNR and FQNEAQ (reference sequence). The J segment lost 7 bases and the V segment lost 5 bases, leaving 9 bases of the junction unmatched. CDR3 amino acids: CASSLTGTGIQPQHF. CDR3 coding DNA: TGTGCCAGCAGCCTGACCGGGACAGGGATCCAGCCCCAGCATTTT.

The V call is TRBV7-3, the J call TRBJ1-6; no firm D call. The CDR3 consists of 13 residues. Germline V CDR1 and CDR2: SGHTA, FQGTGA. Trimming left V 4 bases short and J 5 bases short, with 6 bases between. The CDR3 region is CASSSRNNSPLHF. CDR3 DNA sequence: TGTGCCAGCAGCTCCCGAAATAATTCACCCCTCCACTTT.

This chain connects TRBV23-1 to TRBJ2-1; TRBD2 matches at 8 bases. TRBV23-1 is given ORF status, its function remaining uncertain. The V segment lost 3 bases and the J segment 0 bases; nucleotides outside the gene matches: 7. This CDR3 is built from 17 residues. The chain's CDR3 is CASSHFRSGSSYNEQFF. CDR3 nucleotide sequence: TGCGCCAGCAGTCATTTCCGAAGCGGGAGCTCCTACAATGAGCAGTTCTTC.

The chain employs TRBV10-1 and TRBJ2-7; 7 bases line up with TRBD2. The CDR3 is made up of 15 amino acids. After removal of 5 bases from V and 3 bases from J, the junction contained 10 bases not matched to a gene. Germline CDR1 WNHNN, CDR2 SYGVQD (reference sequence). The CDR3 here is CASSPRGLGFYEQYF. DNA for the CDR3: TGCGCCAGCAGTCCACGCGGACTAGGGTTCTACGAGCAGTACTTC.

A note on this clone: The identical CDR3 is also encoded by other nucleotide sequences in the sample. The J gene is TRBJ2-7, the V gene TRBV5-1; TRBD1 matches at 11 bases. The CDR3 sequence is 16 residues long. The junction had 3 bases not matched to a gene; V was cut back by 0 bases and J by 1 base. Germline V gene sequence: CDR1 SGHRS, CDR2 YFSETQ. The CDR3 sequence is CASSLGGTGGSYEQYF. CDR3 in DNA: TGCGCCAGCAGCTTGGGAGGGACAGGGGGTTCCTACGAGCAGTACTTC.

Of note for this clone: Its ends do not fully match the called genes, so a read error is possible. DNA for the CDR3: TGTGCTAGCAGTTATAGCTCTGGAAACACCATATATTTT. Residues: CASSYSSGNTIYF. V gene TRBV7-7 combines with J gene TRBJ1-3; D is undetermined. Looked up from germline, CDR1 is SSHAT and CDR2 is FNYEAQ (reference sequence). There are 13 residues in the CDR3.

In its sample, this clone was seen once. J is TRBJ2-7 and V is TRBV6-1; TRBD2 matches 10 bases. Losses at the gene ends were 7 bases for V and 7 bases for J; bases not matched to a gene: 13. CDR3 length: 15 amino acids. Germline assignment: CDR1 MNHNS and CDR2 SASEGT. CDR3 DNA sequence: TGTGCCAGCATGTCGCTAGCGGGGGCCGTCACTGAGCAGTACTTC. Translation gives CASMSLAGAVTEQYF.

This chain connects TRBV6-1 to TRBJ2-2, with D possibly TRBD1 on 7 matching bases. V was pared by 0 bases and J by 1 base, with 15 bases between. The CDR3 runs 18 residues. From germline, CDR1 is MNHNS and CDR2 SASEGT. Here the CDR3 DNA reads TGTGCCAGCAGTGAAGCGCCAGGGGGGATAATGAACACCGGGGAGCTGTTTTTT. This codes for CASSEAPGGIMNTGELFF.

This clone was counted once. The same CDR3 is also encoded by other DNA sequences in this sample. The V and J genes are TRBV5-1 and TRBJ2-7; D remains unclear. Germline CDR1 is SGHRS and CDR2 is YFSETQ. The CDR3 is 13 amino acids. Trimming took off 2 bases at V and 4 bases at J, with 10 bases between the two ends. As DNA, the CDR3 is TGCGCCAGCAGCTTCGGTTCCGGGTACGAGCAGTACTTC. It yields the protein CASSFGSGYEQYF.

The CDR3 is CASRQMEGANVLTF. The CDR3 nucleotides are TGCGCCAGCAGGCAGATGGAAGGGGCCAACGTCCTGACTTTC. The gene calls are TRBV5-1 and TRBJ2-6; D not certain. V was pared by 5 bases and J by 4 bases, with 10 bases between. The CDR3 runs 14 residues. Germline lookup yields CDR1 SGHRS and CDR2 YFSETQ.

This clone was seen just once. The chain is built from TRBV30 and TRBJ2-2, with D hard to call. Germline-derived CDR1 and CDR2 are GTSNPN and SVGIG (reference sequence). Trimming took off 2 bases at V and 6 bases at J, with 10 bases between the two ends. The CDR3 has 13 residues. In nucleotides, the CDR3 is TGTGCCTGGAGTTCCACAAGTTCCGGGGAGCTGTTTTTT. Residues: CAWSSTSSGELFF.

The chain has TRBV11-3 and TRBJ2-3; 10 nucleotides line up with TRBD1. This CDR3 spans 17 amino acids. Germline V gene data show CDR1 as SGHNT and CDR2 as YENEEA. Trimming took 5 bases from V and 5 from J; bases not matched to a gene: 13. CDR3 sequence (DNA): TGTGCCAGCAGCGCCAAATACGGGACAGGGGCGAAAGATACGCAGTATTTT. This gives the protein CASSAKYGTGAKDTQYF.

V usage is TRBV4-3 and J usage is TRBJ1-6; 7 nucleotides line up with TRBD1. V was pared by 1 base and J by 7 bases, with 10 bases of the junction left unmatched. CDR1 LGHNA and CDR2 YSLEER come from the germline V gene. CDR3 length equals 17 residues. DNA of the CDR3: TGCGCCAGCAGCCAAGCGCTGGGACAGACATACAATTCACCCCTCCACTTT. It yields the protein CASSQALGQTYNSPLHF.

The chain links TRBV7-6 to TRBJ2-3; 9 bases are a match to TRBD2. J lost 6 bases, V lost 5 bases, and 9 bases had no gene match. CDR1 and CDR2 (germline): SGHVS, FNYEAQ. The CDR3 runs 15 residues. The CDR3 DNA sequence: TGTGCCAGCAGCGGAGCTAGCGGGATCGCGGATACGCAGTATTTT. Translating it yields CASSGASGIADTQYF.